What follows are 20 T cell receptor beta chains derived from one specimen sequenced in a study of glioma-infiltrating T cells after dendritic cell vaccination. TCRdb keeps only in-frame clones here, not all; method: immunoSEQ multiplex PCR. The table lists roughly 47,000 clones, roughly 87% of them singletons, with 11% in the top ten. The starting material was blood, obtained before dendritic cell vaccination. These receptors were obtained from a human donor with glioblastoma.

V usage is TRBV28 and J usage is TRBJ2-2; perhaps TRBD2 as D (5 bases). The ends were cut back, 7 bases at V and 2 bases at J, with 14 bases in the middle. The CDR3 runs to 15 residues. In germline, CDR1 is MDHEN, CDR2 SYDVKM. The CDR3 is CASMGSSGNTGELFF. The CDR3 DNA sequence: TGTGCCAGCATGGGATCCAGCGGAAACACCGGGGAGCTGTTTTTT. The full variable domain, completed using reference TRBV28 and TRBJ2-2, is DVKVTQSSRYLVKRTGEKVFLECVQDMDHENMFWYRQDPGLGLRLIYFSYDVKMKEKGDIPEGYSVSREKKERFSLILESASTNQTSMYLCASMGSSGNTGELFFGEGSRLTVL.

The chain is built from TRBV4-3 and TRBJ2-4; 13 bases agree with TRBD2. Trimming removed 0 bases from V and 1 base from J; junction bases left unmatched: 9. CDR1 LGHNA and CDR2 YSLEER come from the germline V gene. CDR3 length equals 20 residues. CDR3 coding DNA: TGCGCCAGCAGCCAAGAGACCACTAGCGGGAGGGCCGCGGCCAAAAACATTCAGTACTTC. Translating it yields CASSQETTSGRAAAKNIQYF.

The chain links TRBV11-2 to TRBJ2-5, with 7 bases that match TRBD1. The DNA end is more similar to TRBJ2-7, so the J call may be wrong. The CDR3 is made up of 14 amino acids. Germline CDR1 SGHAT, CDR2 FQNNGV. The CDR3 bases are TGTGCCAGCAGTCGAGAACAGGGGTTGGGCGAGCAGTACTTC. Translation gives CASSREQGLGEQYF.

This chain links TRBV7-6 with TRBJ2-7; D possibly corresponds to TRBD2 (7 bases). V dropped 3 bases and J dropped 0 bases, with 12 bases sitting between them. The germline CDR1 and CDR2 sequences are SGHVS and FNYEAQ. This CDR3 has 15 amino acids. The CDR3: CASSFGGTSSYEQYF. The CDR3 DNA sequence: TGTGCCAGCAGCTTCGGGGGGACAAGCTCCTACGAGCAGTACTTC.

This chain connects TRBV7-3 to TRBJ2-7, with a possible D match to TRBD2 (6 bases). V shed 5 bases and J shed 5 bases, with 16 bases lying between them. Per the germline V gene, CDR1 is SGHTA and CDR2 is FQGTGA. CDR3 length: 14 amino acids. CDR3 amino acids: CASSMPGTLNEQYF. CDR3 nucleotide sequence: TGTGCCAGCAGCATGCCCGGGACTCTCAACGAGCAGTACTTC.

The V gene is TRBV6-6, the J gene TRBJ1-1, with D possibly TRBD1 on 6 matching bases. The V end lost 5 bases, the J end lost 8 bases, and 18 bases lay between the germline ends. The CDR3 length is 14 residues. CDR1 and CDR2 (germline): MNHNY, SVGAGI (reference sequence). In nucleotides, the CDR3 is TGTGCCAGCAGTAAGGGGACGGACAGAAGAGAAGCTTTCTTT. It translates to CASSKGTDRREAFF.

J is TRBJ2-1 and V is TRBV5-1, with 10 nucleotides matching TRBD2. V was clipped by 5 bases and J by 7 bases; unmatched bases: 6. The CDR3 has 14 amino acids. Germline V lookup: CDR1 SGHRS, CDR2 YFSETQ. In DNA, the CDR3 is TGCGCCAGCAGTCCTAGCGGGAGCGGAAATGAGCAGTTCTTC. Its protein is CASSPSGSGNEQFF.

The sample holds one count of this clone. The rearrangement joins TRBV5-6 to TRBJ2-7, with TRBD1 identical over 8 bases. This CDR3 has 14 residues. In germline, CDR1 is SGHDT, CDR2 YYEEEE. The trim removed 3 bases at V and 9 bases at J, leaving 11 bases unmatched. This CDR3 is CASSSRMTGVGQYF. The CDR3 coding sequence is TGTGCCAGCAGCTCACGGATGACAGGGGTGGGGCAGTACTTC.

V gene TRBV2 combines with J gene TRBJ2-5, with 7 bases that match TRBD2. Germline CDR1 SNHLY, CDR2 FYNNEI. Losses at the gene ends were 3 bases for V and 9 bases for J; bases not matched to a gene: 13. The CDR3 covers 15 residues. Written as DNA, the CDR3 is TGTGCCAGCAGTGACTCGCGGTCCTGGGGGGGGGCCCAGTACTTC. It translates to CASSDSRSWGGAQYF.

The rearrangement joins TRBV7-9 to TRBJ2-3; TRBD2 agrees at 8 bases. The germline V gene has CDR1 SEHNR and CDR2 FQNEAQ (reference sequence). This CDR3 has 17 residues. With 0 bases clipped from V and 6 bases from J, the junction kept 11 bases outside the gene matches. The CDR3 DNA is TGTGCCAGCAGCTTAGCTGAGCTAGCGGGCGCTATGGATACGCAGTATTTT. This gives the protein CASSLAELAGAMDTQYF. The variable domain in full, with the rest retrieved from reference TRBV7-9 and TRBJ2-3, is DTGVSQNPRHKITKRGQNVTFRCDPISEHNRLYWYRQTLGQGPEFLTYFQNEAQLEKSRLLSDRFSAERPKGSFSTLEIQRTEQGDSAMYLCASSLAELAGAMDTQYFGPGTRLTVL.

This clone is a singleton in its sample. The chain has TRBV7-2 and TRBJ1-2; D remains ambiguous. Germline V gene sequence: CDR1 SGHTA, CDR2 FQGNSA. The germline V and J ends were trimmed by 1 base and 0 bases, with 6 bases remaining between them. The CDR3 spans 14 residues. This CDR3 reads CASSLDFANYGYTF. DNA for the CDR3: TGTGCCAGCAGCTTAGATTTCGCTAACTATGGCTACACCTTC. The full variable domain, completed using reference TRBV7-2 and TRBJ1-2, is GAGVSQSPSNKVTEKGKDVELRCDPISGHTALYWYRQSLGQGLEFLIYFQGNSAPDKSGLPSDRFSAERTGGSVSTLTIQRTQQEDSAVYLCASSLDFANYGYTFGSGTRLTVV.

Details on this clone: This sample also contains other DNA sequences that code for the same CDR3. The chain carries TRBV6-1 and TRBJ1-6; 10 positions match TRBD1. This CDR3 spans 14 amino acids. Looked up from germline, CDR1 is MNHNS and CDR2 is SASEGT. With V trimmed by 7 bases and J by 10 bases, 7 bases remained unmatched. Here the CDR3 reads CASTPGTGESPLHF. Written as DNA, the CDR3 is TGTGCCAGCACCCCTGGGACAGGGGAATCACCCCTCCACTTT.

The chain has TRBV9 and TRBJ2-7; D remains ambiguous. Trimming removed 3 bases from V and 1 base from J, with 8 bases in between. Germline assignment: CDR1 SGDLS and CDR2 YYNGEE. This CDR3 comprises 13 residues. CDR3 DNA sequence: TGTGCCAGCAGCGGAGGAAGTTCCTACGAGCAGTACTTC. The encoded protein is CASSGGSSYEQYF. The full variable domain, rest sourced from reference TRBV9 and TRBJ2-7, is DSGVTQTPKHLITATGQRVTLRCSPRSGDLSVYWYQQSLDQGLQFLIQYYNGEERAKGNILERFSAQQFPDLHSELNLSSLELGDSALYFCASSGGSSYEQYFGPGTRLTVT.

This clone was observed a single time. The rearrangement uses TRBV4-3 and TRBJ1-2; the match to TRBD1 covers 8 bases. Unmatched junction bases numbered 11, after V lost 3 bases and J lost 8 bases. This CDR3 is 15 amino acids long. CDR1 is LGHNA, CDR2 YSLEER, per germline. CDR3 sequence reads: CASSHDQGRGQGYTF. In nucleotides, the CDR3 is TGCGCCAGCAGCCATGATCAGGGCAGGGGGCAAGGCTACACCTTC.

V and J are TRBV7-6 and TRBJ1-5; D is undetermined. Germline V gene data show CDR1 as SGHVS and CDR2 as FNYEAQ. This CDR3 region has 12 residues. CDR3 DNA sequence: TGTGTGAACCTACGTACCAATCAGCCCCAGCATTTT. Residues: CVNLRTNQPQHF.

The chain couples TRBV6-5 to TRBJ1-4, with 7 bases fitting TRBD1. CDR1 and CDR2 (germline): MNHEY, SVGAGI. V was pared by 6 bases and J by 8 bases, with 12 bases of the junction left unmatched. The CDR3 runs to 15 residues. CDR3: CASRSSGGSGEKLFF. In nucleotides, the CDR3 is TGTGCCAGCAGATCCTCAGGGGGGTCTGGCGAAAAACTGTTTTTT.

The rearrangement links TRBV7-2 to TRBJ1-1; D remains ambiguous. This CDR3 is built from 12 residues. V was pared by 0 bases and J by 14 bases, with 13 bases between. Germline values: CDR1 SGHTA, CDR2 FQGNSA. This CDR3 is CASSLARRGWFF. The CDR3 coding sequence is TGTGCCAGCAGCTTAGCTCGACGGGGATGGTTCTTT. The whole variable domain, filled in from reference TRBV7-2 and TRBJ1-1, reads GAGVSQSPSNKVTEKGKDVELRCDPISGHTALYWYRQSLGQGLEFLIYFQGNSAPDKSGLPSDRFSAERTGGSVSTLTIQRTQQEDSAVYLCASSLARRGWFFGQGTRLTVV.

The rearrangement links TRBV5-4 to TRBJ1-2, with D perhaps matching TRBD1 (5 bases). V lost 0 bases and J lost 8, with 17 bases in between. The CDR3 is 15 amino acids. Germline assignment: CDR1 SGHNT and CDR2 YYREEE (reference sequence). This CDR3 is CASSLEARVIGGYTF. The DNA for the CDR3 is TGTGCCAGCAGCTTGGAGGCCAGGGTGATAGGGGGCTACACCTTC.

The chain has TRBV18 and TRBJ1-3; D ambiguous. V dropped 4 bases and J dropped 4 bases, with 8 bases sitting between them. In germline, CDR1 is KGHSH, CDR2 LQKENI. This CDR3 has 13 amino acids. In nucleotides, the CDR3 is TGTGCCAGCTCACGAGGGTCGGGAAACACCATATATTTT. Its translation: CASSRGSGNTIYF.

The V and J genes are TRBV5-6 and TRBJ1-6; 10 positions agree with TRBD1. V shed 1 base and J 9 bases; nucleotides not matched to a gene: 4. Germline assignment: CDR1 SGHDT and CDR2 YYEEEE. The CDR3 consists of 15 residues. In nucleotides, the CDR3 is TGTGCCAGCAGCTTGAGGACAGGGGGAAGTTCACCCCTCCACTTT. It is translated as CASSLRTGGSSPLHF.